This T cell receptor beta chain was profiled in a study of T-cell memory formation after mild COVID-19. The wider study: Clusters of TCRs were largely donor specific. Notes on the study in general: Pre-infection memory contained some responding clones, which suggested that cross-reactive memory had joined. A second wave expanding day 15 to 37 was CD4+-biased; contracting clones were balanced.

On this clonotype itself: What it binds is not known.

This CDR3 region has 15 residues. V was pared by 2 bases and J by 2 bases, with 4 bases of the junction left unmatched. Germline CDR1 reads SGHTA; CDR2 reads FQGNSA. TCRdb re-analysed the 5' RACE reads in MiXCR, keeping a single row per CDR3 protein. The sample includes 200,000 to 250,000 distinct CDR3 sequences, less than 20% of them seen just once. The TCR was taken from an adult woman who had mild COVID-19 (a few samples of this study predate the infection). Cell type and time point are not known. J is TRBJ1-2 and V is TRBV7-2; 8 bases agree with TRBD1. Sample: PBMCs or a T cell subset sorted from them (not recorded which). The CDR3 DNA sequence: TGTGCCAGCAGCTTAAAGGCAGGGGGCAACTATGGCTACACCTTC. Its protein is CASSLKAGGNYGYTF. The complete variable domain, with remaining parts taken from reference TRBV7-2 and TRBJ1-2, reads GAGVSQSPSNKVTEKGKDVELRCDPISGHTALYWYRQSLGQGLEFLIYFQGNSAPDKSGLPSDRFSAERTGGSVSTLTIQRTQQEDSAVYLCASSLKAGGNYGYTFGSGTRLTVV.